These 27 T cell receptor beta chains originate from one sample sequenced in a study of blood T cell repertoires in COVID-19 (dated by TCRdb to 2020 to 2021). The library was obtained by the immunoSEQ multiplex PCR assay. Entries here come from immuneACCESS through TCRdb and include only in-frame sequences with V and J called. Some clones fail to appear in such tables; in the studies checked, an unresolved V gene covers under half of the shortfall, and the cause of the remainder is unknown. The sample profile shows fewer than 200,000 clones; 70% to 85% of them were found once. About 1.2% of the sample rests with the top ten. Source material: peripheral blood. The receptor set was obtained from a man between 60 and 75 years old who had recovered from COVID-19.

The V call is TRBV5-1, the J call TRBJ2-5, with 8 bases that match TRBD1. With 0 bases clipped from V and 4 bases from J, the junction kept 8 bases outside the gene matches. The CDR3 covers 16 residues. Germline CDR1 is SGHRS and CDR2 is YFSETQ. Here the CDR3 reads CASSLVPPQGAETQYF. The CDR3, as DNA: TGCGCCAGCAGCTTGGTCCCACCCCAGGGGGCAGAGACCCAGTACTTC.

The chain recombines TRBV2 with TRBJ1-2; 7 positions match TRBD1. J gave up 5 bases and V 6 bases, and 9 bases lay outside the gene matches. Germline CDR1 and CDR2: SNHLY and FYNNEI. The CDR3 covers 14 residues. In DNA form, the CDR3 reads TGTGCCAGCAGCCGGGACAGAATTAATTATGGCTACACCTTC. It is translated as CASSRDRINYGYTF. The complete variable domain, with remaining parts taken from reference TRBV2 and TRBJ1-2, reads EPEVTQTPSHQVTQMGQEVILRCVPISNHLYFYWYRQILGQKVEFLVSFYNNEISEKSEIFDDQFSVERPDGSNFTLKIRSTKLEDSAMYFCASSRDRINYGYTFGSGTRLTVV.

V and J are TRBV4-2 and TRBJ1-2, with 9 nucleotides matching TRBD1. Germline CDR1 reads LGHNA; CDR2 reads YNFKEQ. The CDR3 totals 15 residues. Germline trimming cut 1 base from V and 1 base from J; bases unmatched to any gene: 1. CDR3 loop: CASSQAGQGNYGYTF. The CDR3 coding sequence is TGTGCCAGCAGCCAAGCGGGACAGGGTAACTATGGCTACACCTTC.

The gene calls are TRBV19 and TRBJ2-1; TRBD2 matches 8 bases. J lost 6 bases, V lost 1 base, and 2 bases had no gene match. This CDR3 region has 14 residues. CDR1 LNHDA and CDR2 SQIVND come from the germline V gene (reference sequence). CDR3 in DNA: TGTGCCAGTAGTATAGGCGGGGGGACCAATGAGCAGTTCTTC. Translating it yields CASSIGGGTNEQFF.

The rearrangement joins TRBV5-4 to TRBJ2-7; possible D gene TRBD1, 5 bases. Trimming stripped 1 base from V and 0 bases from J, with 5 bases between. The germline V gene encodes CDR1 SGHNT and CDR2 YYREEE (reference sequence). This CDR3 is 13 amino acids long. CDR3 DNA: TGTGCCAGCAGCTTGCAGGGCTCCTACGAGCAGTACTTC. Translating it yields CASSLQGSYEQYF.

The chain carries TRBV2 and TRBJ2-2; D ambiguous. The CDR3 is 13 residues long. Germline CDR1 SNHLY, CDR2 FYNNEI. Trimming took off 6 bases at V and 5 bases at J, with 10 bases between the two ends. The CDR3 sequence is CASSPVRTGELFF. The CDR3 DNA reads TGTGCCAGCAGCCCTGTTCGGACCGGGGAGCTGTTTTTT.

This rearrangement joins TRBV5-1 to TRBJ2-3; TRBD1 is a possible D gene (6 bases). The ends were cut back, 2 bases at V and 6 bases at J, with 10 bases in the middle. Germline V gives CDR1 SGHRS, CDR2 YFSETQ. The CDR3 spans 13 residues. CDR3 DNA: TGCGCCAGCAGCTTACAGGGTGGCGATACGCAGTATTTT. The encoded protein is CASSLQGGDTQYF.

This chain links TRBV7-3 with TRBJ2-1; 9 bases are a match to TRBD1. Germline V gene lookup returns CDR1 SGHTA and CDR2 FQGTGA. This CDR3 has 14 residues. With V trimmed by 5 bases and J by 5 bases, 4 bases remained unmatched. CDR3 loop: CASSAGQGNNEQFF. For the CDR3, the DNA is TGTGCCAGCAGCGCCGGACAGGGGAACAATGAGCAGTTCTTC. Full variable domain (remainder filled in from reference TRBV7-3 and TRBJ2-1): GAGVSQTPSNKVTEKGKYVELRCDPISGHTALYWYRQSLGQGPEFLIYFQGTGAADDSGLPNDRFFAVRPEGSVSTLKIQRTERGDSAVYLCASSAGQGNNEQFFGPGTRLTVL.

V gene TRBV19 combines with J gene TRBJ2-2; 8 bases fit TRBD2. Per germline, CDR1 LNHDA and CDR2 SQIVND (reference sequence). The J segment lost 2 bases and the V segment lost 7 bases, leaving 9 bases of the junction unmatched. There are 16 residues in the CDR3. CDR3: CASKPYGGANTGELFF. The DNA of the CDR3 is TGTGCCAGTAAACCATACGGGGGGGCCAACACCGGGGAGCTGTTTTTT.

V and J are TRBV9 and TRBJ1-1; D is undetermined. The ends were cut back, 4 bases at V and 2 bases at J, with 15 bases in the middle. The CDR3 extends over 15 amino acids. Germline CDR1 and CDR2: SGDLS and YYNGEE. The CDR3 sequence is CASSPRPGINTEAFF. CDR3 in DNA: TGTGCCAGCAGCCCAAGACCGGGGATCAACACTGAAGCTTTCTTT.

This chain joins TRBV6-1 and TRBJ1-1; the match to TRBD1 covers 7 bases. This CDR3 is 15 amino acids long. Germline CDR1 and CDR2: MNHNS and SASEGT. Trimming at V came to 2 bases and at J to 0 bases, leaving 3 bases not matched to a gene. DNA of the CDR3: TGTGCCAGCAGTGAAATGGGACAGTTGAACACTGAAGCTTTCTTT. Amino acid sequence: CASSEMGQLNTEAFF.

This clone was observed a few times. In nucleotides, the CDR3 is TGTGCCAGCAGCCAGGGACAGGGGGCCTACGAGCAGTACTTC. Its translation is CASSQGQGAYEQYF. V is TRBV4-2 and J is TRBJ2-7, with 11 bases fitting TRBD1. V gave up 3 bases and J gave up 2 bases; unmatched junction bases: 0. The germline gives CDR1 LGHNA, CDR2 YNFKEQ. The CDR3 is made up of 14 amino acids.

This chain uses TRBV18 with TRBJ1-1; D unclear. The CDR3 is 16 residues long. V was trimmed by 3 bases and J by 2 bases, leaving 16 bases between them. Germline loops: CDR1 KGHSH, CDR2 LQKENI. This CDR3 is CASSPGAWAGNTEAFF. The DNA for the CDR3 is TGTGCCAGCTCACCCGGCGCTTGGGCCGGCAACACTGAAGCTTTCTTT.

The chain links TRBV7-8 to TRBJ2-1; D might be TRBD2 (6 bases). CDR1 SGHVS and CDR2 FQNEAQ come from the germline V gene. V was pared by 4 bases and J by 8 bases, with 12 bases between. This CDR3 has 13 residues. The CDR3 bases are TGTGCCAGCAGCTACGGGGGTCGGGATGAGCAGTTCTTC. Its translation: CASSYGGRDEQFF.

The chain joins TRBV7-9 to TRBJ2-3, with 8 bases aligning to TRBD1. The germline V gene has CDR1 SEHNR and CDR2 FQNEAQ (reference sequence). Germline trimming cut 5 bases from V and 2 bases from J; bases unmatched to any gene: 6. The CDR3 is 15 amino acids. DNA for the CDR3: TGTGCCAGCAGCCCCGGACAGGGAACCACAGATACGCAGTATTTT. Its translation is CASSPGQGTTDTQYF. Using reference TRBV7-9 and TRBJ2-3 for the parts outside the CDR3, the full variable domain is DTGVSQNPRHKITKRGQNVTFRCDPISEHNRLYWYRQTLGQGPEFLTYFQNEAQLEKSRLLSDRFSAERPKGSFSTLEIQRTEQGDSAMYLCASSPGQGTTDTQYFGPGTRLTVL.

This clone was seen only once. The chain joins TRBV15 to TRBJ2-1; TRBD2 might be the D (5 bases). Germline V gene lookup returns CDR1 LNHNV and CDR2 YYDKDF (reference sequence). The CDR3 consists of 13 residues. V was cut by 5 bases and J by 9 bases, with 14 bases left in between. The CDR3 DNA reads as TGTGCCACCAGCCTCGCCCCGGGGAGTGAGCAGTTCTTC. Amino acid sequence: CATSLAPGSEQFF.

The chain combines TRBV19 with TRBJ1-5; no firm D call. CDR1 LNHDA and CDR2 SQIVND come from the germline V gene (reference sequence). The CDR3 contains 15 residues. Trimming removed 2 bases from V and 0 bases from J, with 8 bases in between. The CDR3 DNA reads as TGTGCCAGTAGTATAATCACAGATAGCAATCAGCCCCAGCATTTT. Protein product: CASSIITDSNQPQHF.

The chain employs TRBV30 and TRBJ2-1; D is uncertain. This CDR3 has 15 amino acids. The V gene's germline CDR1 is GTSNPN and CDR2 SVGIG (reference sequence). V was clipped by 0 bases and J by 3 bases, with 12 bases between them. CDR3 DNA: TGTGCCTGGAGTGTACAGAACAAATACTACAATGAGCAGTTCTTC. As protein: CAWSVQNKYYNEQFF.

The gene calls are TRBV30 and TRBJ2-1, with D unclear. This CDR3 is built from 11 residues. V lost 0 bases to trimming and J lost 9 bases, with 6 bases between them. Germline V gene sequence: CDR1 GTSNPN, CDR2 SVGIG (reference sequence). CDR3 loop: CAWSVTGEQFF. The CDR3 coding sequence is TGTGCCTGGAGTGTAACCGGTGAGCAGTTCTTC.

This sequence joins TRBV9 and TRBJ2-3, with 11 bases lining up with TRBD2. The CDR3 sequence is 14 residues long. Trimming at V came to 3 bases and at J to 6 bases, leaving 3 bases not matched to a gene. The germline CDR1 and CDR2 sequences are SGDLS and YYNGEE. The CDR3 is CASSARLAGDTQYF. DNA for the CDR3: TGTGCCAGCAGCGCCAGACTAGCGGGGGATACGCAGTATTTT.

The rearrangement uses TRBV7-2 and TRBJ1-2, with 10 positions matching TRBD1. With V trimmed by 4 bases and J by 8 bases, 4 bases remained unmatched. Germline CDR1 reads SGHTA; CDR2 reads FQGNSA. The CDR3 has 13 residues. The CDR3 DNA reads TGTGCCAGCAGCTCGACAGGGGGCAGGGGCTACACCTTC. It is translated as CASSSTGGRGYTF.

The V and J genes are TRBV24-1 and TRBJ2-3; 7 bases map to TRBD1. The CDR3 is made up of 14 amino acids. Germline V gene sequence: CDR1 KGHDR, CDR2 SFDVKD. V shed 9 bases and J 2 bases; nucleotides not matched to a gene: 7. Here the CDR3 reads CATSRGQFTDTQYF. The CDR3 DNA is TGTGCCACCTCGAGGGGGCAGTTCACAGATACGCAGTATTTT.

This sequence joins TRBV3-1 (or the pseudogene TRBV3-2) and TRBJ1-2; tentative D call: TRBD1 (6 bases). V gave up 4 bases and J gave up 6 bases, with 15 bases separating them. Germline loops: CDR1 LGHDT, CDR2 YNNKEL (reference sequence). This CDR3 spans 14 amino acids. The DNA for the CDR3 is TGTGCCAGCAGCCGACGCGGAGCAGGGGATGGCTACACCTTC. Translating gives CASSRRGAGDGYTF.

The chain has TRBV5-5 and TRBJ1-2; TRBD1 is a possible D gene (5 bases). CDR3 size: 13 residues. Germline CDR1 SGHKS, CDR2 YYEKEE (reference sequence). V lost 2 bases, J lost 3 bases, and 8 bases lay in between. The CDR3 is CASSFEQDYGYTF. The CDR3, as DNA: TGTGCCAGCAGCTTTGAACAGGACTATGGCTACACCTTC.

The chain recombines TRBV5-1 with TRBJ2-1, with 10 bases fitting TRBD2. CDR3 length: 18 residues. The germline gives CDR1 SGHRS, CDR2 YFSETQ. V lost 0 bases and J lost 0; bases outside the gene matches: 6. The CDR3 DNA reads TGCGCCAGCAGCTTGGAAAGCGGGGGGGCGAGCTCCTACAATGAGCAGTTCTTC. This encodes CASSLESGGASSYNEQFF.

The genes are TRBV20-1 and TRBJ2-7; D possibly corresponds to TRBD1 (5 bases). V was shortened by 4 bases and J by 4 bases, with 8 bases between the two germline ends. CDR1 is DFQATT, CDR2 SNEGSKA, per germline (reference sequence). This CDR3 comprises 11 residues. CDR3 coding DNA: TGCAGTGCTACCAGGGATTACGAGCAGTACTTC. Its protein is CSATRDYEQYF.

The chain couples TRBV5-1 to TRBJ2-5; 7 nucleotides match TRBD1. There are 14 residues in the CDR3. Germline CDR1 SGHRS, CDR2 YFSETQ. Trimming removed 3 bases from V and 4 bases from J; junction bases left unmatched: 6. The CDR3 coding sequence is TGCGCCAGCAGCTGGGTAGGGGGCGGAGAGACCCAGTACTTC. Translated: CASSWVGGGETQYF.